This TCR beta chain originates from a study of regulatory T cells in long-lasting Graves disease. Time point meaning: persistent/refractory GD, antithyroid drugs over 5 years with positive TRAb. There was RNA extracted from PBMCs, and the TCR library was made from it. American Thyroid Association guidelines defined Graves' disease diagnosis. HTBI primers from iRepertoire and Arm-PCR of CDR3 regions yielded the TCR beta libraries. TCRdb re-called the multiplex PCR reads through MiXCR, storing one row per CDR3 protein. This table holds over 650,000 distinct CDR3 sequences, 25% to 35% found once. CDR3 length: 15 amino acids. Germline CDR1 reads MNHNS; CDR2 reads SASEGT. Trimming removed 4 bases from V and 3 bases from J, with 15 bases in between.

The specimen was peripheral blood mononuclear cells (PBMCs), collected when the disease was refractory, from a patient treated with antithyroid drugs. This sequence joins TRBV6-1 and TRBJ1-1; D unclear. The sequence came from a female donor with Graves disease. The DNA for the CDR3 is TGTGCCAGCAGTGGCACAGAGGGCTGGGACACTGAAGCTTTCTTT. This sequence encodes CASSGTEGWDTEAFF.